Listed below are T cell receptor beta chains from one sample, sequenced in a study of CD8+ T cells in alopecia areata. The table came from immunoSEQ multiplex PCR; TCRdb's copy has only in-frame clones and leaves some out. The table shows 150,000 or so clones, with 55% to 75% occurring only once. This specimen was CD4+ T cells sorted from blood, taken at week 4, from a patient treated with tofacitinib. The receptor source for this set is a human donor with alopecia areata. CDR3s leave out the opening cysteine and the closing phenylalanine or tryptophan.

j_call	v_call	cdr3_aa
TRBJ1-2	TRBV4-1	ASSQGAIYGYT
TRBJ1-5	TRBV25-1	ASSEGTVARPQH
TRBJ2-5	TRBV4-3	ASSQDGATGVKTQY
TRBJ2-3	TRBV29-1	SVGTSTDTQY
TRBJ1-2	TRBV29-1	SVGEDYGYT
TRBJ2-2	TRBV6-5	ASSPGRRTGELF
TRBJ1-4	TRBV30	AWTNTGTNEKLF
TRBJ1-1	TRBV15	ATSRDMGETEAF
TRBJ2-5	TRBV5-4	ASSLGTSGEETQY
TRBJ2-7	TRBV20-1	SAATGEGQY
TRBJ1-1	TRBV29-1	SGTHTNTEAF
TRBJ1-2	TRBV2	ASTGQGFGIHGYT
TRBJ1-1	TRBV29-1	SVRGTLNTEAF
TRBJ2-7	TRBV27	ASKEDRRSYEQY
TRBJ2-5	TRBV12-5	ASGPPLRVGEETQY
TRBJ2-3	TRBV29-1	SVAPTDTQY
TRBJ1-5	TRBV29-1	SVSDSPNQPQH
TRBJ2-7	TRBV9	ASSVGVGMRSYEQY
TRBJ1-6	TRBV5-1	ASSALRGRESPLH
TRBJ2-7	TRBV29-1	SVGLAASYEQY
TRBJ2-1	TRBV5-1	ASSGSTTGTSNEQF
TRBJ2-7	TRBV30	AYTGQRTSGYEQY
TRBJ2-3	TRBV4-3	ASSLRGGTQY
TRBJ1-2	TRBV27	ASSRRDRASGYT
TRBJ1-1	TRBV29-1	SAEGQLNTEAF
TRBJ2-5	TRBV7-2	ASSPERLPVGTQY
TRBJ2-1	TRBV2	ASSVGENEQF
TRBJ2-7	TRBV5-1	ASSSNTGNEQY
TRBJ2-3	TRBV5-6	ASSSTGTSRSDTQY
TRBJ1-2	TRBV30	AWTPQGTYGYT
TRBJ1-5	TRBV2	ASTRQMDQPQH
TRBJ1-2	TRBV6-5	ASSSSPGDYGYT
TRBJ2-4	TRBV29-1	SVEARRAAKNIQY
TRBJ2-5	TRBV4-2	ASSQAGDRGETQY
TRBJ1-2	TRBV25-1	ASSLDIPYGYT
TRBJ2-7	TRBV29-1	SVEVLGEFPYEQY
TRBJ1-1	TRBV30	AWRIQVNTEAF
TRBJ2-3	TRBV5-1	ASSSGLAGADTQY
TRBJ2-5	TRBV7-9	ASSPKLRVGETQY
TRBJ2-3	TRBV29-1	SVEEAADTQY
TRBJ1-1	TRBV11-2	ASSLERLPEAF
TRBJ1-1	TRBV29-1	SVEWTGETEAF